What follows describes a single T cell receptor (beta chain). The antigen remains unidentified. The TCRbeta library incorporated unique molecular identifiers. Each CDR3 protein gets one entry after TCRdb re-called the PCR reads with MiXCR. The sample holds around 700,000 distinct CDR3 sequences, around 12% seen once. The data derive from a study of T-cell reconstitution after alpha-beta-depleted transplantation in children. Findings of the study overall: Newly produced T cells mostly provided counts and TCRbeta diversity after one year, as hyperexpanded clones declined.

The source of this sequence is a girl aged 2 to 9 with congenital amegakaryocytic thrombocytopenia, due to receive a stem cell transplant. The sequencing used PBMCs, collected before TCRalphabeta/CD19-depleted stem cell transplant.

The CDR3 region has the DNA TGTGCCAGCAGTTACGCAGGGAGCTCCTACGAGCAGTACTTC. This encodes CASSYAGSSYEQYF. This chain uses TRBV6-5 with TRBJ2-7; D is perhaps TRBD1 or TRBD2 (5 bases each). This CDR3 is 14 amino acids long. Per the germline V gene, CDR1 is MNHEY and CDR2 is SVGAGI. Trimming took 2 bases from V and 0 from J, leaving 8 bases between them.